The 31 T cell receptor beta chains presented below share a single source sample, sequenced in a study of blood T cell repertoires in COVID-19. Generated by immunoSEQ multiplex PCR, the TCRdb table keeps only in-frame clones and is missing some. The data show about 43,000 clones, 70% to 90% seen once. Material for sequencing was peripheral blood. The receptors derive from a human donor in a cohort sampled during active COVID-19.

This clone was counted a single time. The rearrangement joins TRBV30 to TRBJ1-1; 7 nucleotides align to TRBD1. CDR3 size: 13 residues. Germline-derived CDR1 and CDR2 are GTSNPN and SVGIG (reference sequence). V dropped 3 bases and J dropped 5; count of bases not matched to a gene: 6. The DNA of the CDR3 is TGTGCCTGGAGGACAGGGCAGAGGACTGAAGCTTTCTTT. It is translated as CAWRTGQRTEAFF.

This chain connects TRBV19 to TRBJ2-7; TRBD2 agrees at 10 bases. J was trimmed by 4 bases and V by 3 bases; bases with no gene match: 3. The CDR3 spans 14 residues. CDR1 is LNHDA, CDR2 SQIVND, per germline (reference sequence). The CDR3 reads CASSIGLAVYEQYF. As DNA, the CDR3 is TGTGCCAGTAGTATCGGACTAGCGGTATACGAGCAGTACTTC.

The chain carries TRBV4-2 and TRBJ2-1; 8 bases map to TRBD2. The CDR3 is 18 residues long. Trimming took 5 bases from V and 2 from J; bases not matched to a gene: 14. Germline V gives CDR1 LGHNA, CDR2 YNFKEQ. In DNA, the CDR3 is TGTGCCAGCAGCTACGGGGGAGCGGGGGCGGGGCCCTACAATGAGCAGTTCTTC. Its protein product is CASSYGGAGAGPYNEQFF.

This chain connects TRBV7-3 to TRBJ2-3; 7 bases align to TRBD2. Germline CDR1 is SGHTA and CDR2 is FQGTGA. V lost 5 bases and J lost 0; bases outside the gene matches: 8. CDR3 length: 16 amino acids. CDR3 DNA sequence: TGTGCCAGCAGCCGACGAGCGGGGACTAGCACAGATACGCAGTATTTT. Amino acids: CASSRRAGTSTDTQYF.

V gene TRBV7-8 combines with J gene TRBJ1-4; 8 nucleotides match TRBD1. Germline CDR1 is SGHVS and CDR2 is FQNEAQ. V lost 6 bases and J lost 8; bases outside the gene matches: 14. CDR3 length: 16 amino acids. For the CDR3, the DNA is TGTGCCAGCAGAGATTATAGCCTGGACAGGGAAGAAAAACTGTTTTTT. Its translation: CASRDYSLDREEKLFF.

The chain carries TRBV19 and TRBJ1-2; D ambiguous. The CDR3 contains 13 residues. Germline lookup yields CDR1 LNHDA and CDR2 SQIVND (reference sequence). Trimming took off 6 bases at V and 8 bases at J, with 16 bases between the two ends. CDR3 nucleotide sequence: TGTGCCAGTAGCGCAGCCGCCGCGGGAGGCTACACCTTC. As protein: CASSAAAAGGYTF.

The rearrangement links TRBV18 to TRBJ2-7; tentative D call: TRBD1 (6 bases). CDR1 KGHSH and CDR2 LQKENI come from the germline V gene. With 5 bases removed from V and 6 bases from J, the gap between germline ends came to 20 bases. This CDR3 region has 15 residues. CDR3 sequence reads: CASSVTSVGGSEQYF. CDR3 DNA: TGTGCCAGCTCAGTCACCTCTGTAGGGGGTTCCGAGCAGTACTTC. The whole variable domain, remainder taken from reference TRBV18 and TRBJ2-7, is NAGVMQNPRHLVRRRGQEARLRCSPMKGHSHVYWYRQLPEEGLKFMVYLQKENIIDESGMPKERFSAEFPKEGPSILRIQQVVRGDSAAYFCASSVTSVGGSEQYFGPGTRLTVT.

The gene calls are TRBV11-2 and TRBJ2-1; D is ambiguous. The germline V gene has CDR1 SGHAT and CDR2 FQNNGV. CDR3 length equals 11 residues. Trimming left V 5 bases short and J 12 bases short, with 11 bases between. The CDR3 protein is CASSRSNGQFF. In DNA, the CDR3 is TGTGCCAGCAGCCGTAGCAACGGGCAGTTCTTC.

This chain connects TRBV12-3 or TRBV12-4 to TRBJ2-5; possible D gene TRBD2, 5 bases. CDR3 size: 13 residues. Between the trimmed V and J ends, which lost 2 bases and 5 bases, there was a span of 9 bases. For the CDR3, the DNA is TGTGCCAGCAGTTTATCCCAGCGGGAGACCCAGTACTTC. Residues: CASSLSQRETQYF.

J is TRBJ1-2 and V is TRBV15; the match to TRBD1 covers 8 bases. Unmatched junction bases numbered 5, after V lost 3 bases and J lost 8 bases. CDR1 and CDR2 from the germline V gene are LNHNV and YYDKDF (reference sequence). The CDR3 is 13 residues long. The CDR3 spells CATSRDRVSGYTF. CDR3 nucleotide sequence: TGTGCCACCAGCAGGGACAGGGTTAGCGGCTACACCTTC.

V gene TRBV4-1 combines with J gene TRBJ1-1; TRBD1 agrees at 7 bases. The V and J ends lost 2 bases and 7 bases, in that order; junction bases with no gene match: 4. In germline, CDR1 is MGHRA, CDR2 YSYEKL. CDR3 size: 13 residues. CDR3 DNA: TGCGCCAGCAGCCAACCCGACAGGGTTGAAGCTTTCTTT. Residues: CASSQPDRVEAFF.

This clone was observed once. V usage is TRBV28 and J usage is TRBJ1-2; D possibly corresponds to TRBD1 (5 bases). The germline V and J ends were trimmed by 2 bases and 13 bases, with 23 bases remaining between them. The CDR3 is made up of 15 amino acids. The germline gives CDR1 MDHEN, CDR2 SYDVKM. CDR3 residues: CASSLRSGADRVCTF. The CDR3 region has the DNA TGTGCCAGCAGTTTAAGGAGCGGGGCAGACCGGGTTTGCACCTTC.

The chain carries TRBV11-2 and TRBJ2-1; D uncertain. The V end was cut by 3 bases, the J end by 9 bases, with 9 bases between. Germline V lookup: CDR1 SGHAT, CDR2 FQNNGV. The length of the CDR3 is 12 residues. CDR3 in amino acids: CASSFSTPEQFF. CDR3 nucleotides: TGTGCCAGCAGCTTTTCTACCCCTGAGCAGTTCTTC.

The rearrangement joins TRBV7-6 to TRBJ2-3; D may be TRBD1 (6 bases). The ends were cut back, 1 base at V and 0 bases at J, with 8 bases in the middle. The CDR3 totals 15 residues. Germline-derived CDR1 and CDR2 are SGHVS and FNYEAQ. This chain's CDR3 is CASSLGTASTDTQYF. DNA of the CDR3: TGTGCCAGCAGCTTAGGGACAGCTAGCACAGATACGCAGTATTTT.

The gene calls are TRBV11-2 and TRBJ1-6; tentatively, D is TRBD1 (6 bases). Germline assignment: CDR1 SGHAT and CDR2 FQNNGV. V lost 6 bases and J 4 bases, leaving 13 bases between the germline ends. The CDR3 is made up of 15 amino acids. The CDR3 DNA reads as TGTGCCAGCAGTTCTACAGGGAATTATAATTCACCCCTCCACTTT. Amino acid sequence: CASSSTGNYNSPLHF.

The chain combines TRBV16 with TRBJ1-2, with D tentatively TRBD1 (6 bases). This CDR3 spans 14 amino acids. V lost 5 bases and J lost 0, with 10 bases in between. The germline CDR1 and CDR2 sequences are KGHSY and FQNENV. DNA for the CDR3: TGTGCCAGCAGCAGGACAGCGACTAACTATGGCTACACCTTC. Protein sequence: CASSRTATNYGYTF.

This clone has a single count. The J gene is TRBJ1-1, the V gene TRBV6-1; 9 bases align to TRBD1. V shed 4 bases, J shed 4 bases, and the junction held 10 bases outside the gene matches. The germline V gene encodes CDR1 MNHNS and CDR2 SASEGT. The CDR3 runs 16 residues. The CDR3 sequence: CASSANPGTGSTEAFF. The CDR3 DNA is TGTGCCAGCAGTGCTAACCCCGGGACAGGGAGCACTGAAGCTTTCTTT.

The rearrangement links TRBV19 to TRBJ2-7; D is unresolved. Per germline, CDR1 LNHDA and CDR2 SQIVND (reference sequence). V lost 10 bases, J lost 6 bases, and 16 bases lay in between. The CDR3 runs to 12 residues. CDR3: CATLSPSGEQYF. In DNA form, the CDR3 reads TGTGCCACTCTTTCCCCCTCCGGCGAGCAGTACTTC.

This clone is a singleton in its sample. The V gene is TRBV5-6, the J gene TRBJ2-7, with TRBD1 matching over 10 bases. The junction had 3 bases not matched to a gene; V was cut back by 5 bases and J by 4 bases. The CDR3 covers 13 residues. Germline V CDR1 and CDR2: SGHDT, YYEEEE. This CDR3 is CASRTGGNYEQYF. The CDR3 DNA follows: TGTGCCAGCAGGACAGGGGGCAATTACGAGCAGTACTTC. The full variable domain, completed using reference TRBV5-6 and TRBJ2-7, is DAGVTQSPTHLIKTRGQQVTLRCSPKSGHDTVSWYQQALGQGPQFIFQYYEEEERQRGNFPDRFSGHQFPNYSSELNVNALLLGDSALYLCASRTGGNYEQYFGPGTRLTVT.

The chain is built from TRBV4-2 and TRBJ2-7; the D gene is possibly TRBD2 (5 bases). The V gene lost 6 bases and the J gene lost 2 bases, with 11 bases spanning the gap. The CDR3 runs 13 residues. Germline CDR1 and CDR2: LGHNA and YNFKEQ. This chain's CDR3 is CASRDGITYEQYF. As DNA, the CDR3 is TGTGCCAGCAGGGACGGGATTACCTACGAGCAGTACTTC.

The chain couples TRBV27 to TRBJ1-1; 7 bases agree with TRBD1. The CDR3 runs 14 residues. Germline lookup yields CDR1 MNHEY and CDR2 SMNVEV (reference sequence). The V gene end was trimmed by 5 bases and the J gene end by 7 bases; junction bases not matched to a gene: 10. As DNA, the CDR3 is TGTGCCAGCAGTCAAAACAGGGGAGAGGGTGAAGCTTTCTTT. This codes for CASSQNRGEGEAFF.

Only a few counts were recorded for this clone. The chain links TRBV30 to TRBJ1-1; 7 bases fit TRBD1. Germline lookup yields CDR1 GTSNPN and CDR2 SVGIG (reference sequence). J was trimmed by 12 bases and V by 3 bases; bases with no gene match: 4. The CDR3 is 10 residues long. The CDR3 bases are TGTGCCTGGAGAGACAGGGTAACTTTCTTT. The encoded protein is CAWRDRVTFF.

This rearrangement joins TRBV7-2 to TRBJ1-3; D unclear. Trimming left V 0 bases short and J 0 bases short, with 15 bases between. CDR1 and CDR2 (germline): SGHTA, FQGNSA. This CDR3 is 18 amino acids long. CDR3 loop: CASSLARVSTSSGNTIYF. CDR3 DNA sequence: TGTGCCAGCAGCTTAGCACGCGTATCGACAAGCTCTGGAAACACCATATATTTT.

This sequence joins TRBV24-1 and TRBJ2-1, with 9 positions matching TRBD1. V trimming: 5 bases; J trimming: 6 bases; junction bases outside the gene matches: 13. The germline CDR1 and CDR2 sequences are KGHDR and SFDVKD. This CDR3 region has 17 residues. As DNA, the CDR3 is TGTGCCACCAGTGCCCCACCCGGGACAGGGAAACGCAATGAGCAGTTCTTC. This gives the protein CATSAPPGTGKRNEQFF.

The genes are TRBV6-1 and TRBJ1-2; D remains unclear. The CDR3 length is 14 residues. V was trimmed by 1 base and J by 1 base, leaving 7 bases between them. Germline V gene data show CDR1 as MNHNS and CDR2 as SASEGT. The CDR3 loop is CASSEGRGNYGYTF. The CDR3, as DNA: TGTGCCAGCAGTGAAGGGCGGGGTAACTATGGCTACACCTTC.

This clone was seen a single time. This sequence joins TRBV9 and TRBJ2-7; possible D gene TRBD2, 6 bases. The V and J ends lost 4 bases and 6 bases respectively, with 14 bases between them. This CDR3 spans 13 amino acids. CDR1 and CDR2 (germline): SGDLS, YYNGEE. The CDR3 nucleotides read TGTGCCAGCAGCTTTGGGGACGGGAGCGAGCAGTACTTC. This translates into CASSFGDGSEQYF.

The V call is TRBV6-5, the J call TRBJ1-1; 8 nucleotides line up with TRBD1. Germline loops: CDR1 MNHEY, CDR2 SVGAGI. CDR3 size: 15 residues. Trimming removed 7 bases from V and 2 bases from J; junction bases left unmatched: 9. The CDR3 coding sequence is TGTGCCAGCAAAGTGGACAGGGAGGTTAACACTGAAGCTTTCTTT. This sequence encodes CASKVDREVNTEAFF.

This clone was detected once. V and J are TRBV28 and TRBJ2-2; 7 positions match TRBD2. CDR3 size: 16 residues. Germline CDR1 reads MDHEN; CDR2 reads SYDVKM. V shed 3 bases and J 3 bases; nucleotides not matched to a gene: 7. CDR3 sequence: CASSLSGGRDTGELFF. CDR3 sequence (DNA): TGTGCCAGCAGTTTGTCGGGAGGCAGGGACACCGGGGAGCTGTTTTTT.

V and J are TRBV2 and TRBJ2-1; 10 nucleotides line up with TRBD2. With 4 bases clipped from V and 7 bases from J, the junction kept 4 bases outside the gene matches. This CDR3 spans 14 amino acids. Germline loops: CDR1 SNHLY, CDR2 FYNNEI. This chain's CDR3 is CASSGTSGRNEQFF. The CDR3 coding sequence is TGTGCCAGCAGTGGGACTAGCGGCAGGAATGAGCAGTTCTTC.

The rearrangement joins TRBV10-1 to TRBJ2-3, with 14 bases that match TRBD2. Germline assignment: CDR1 WNHNN and CDR2 SYGVQD (reference sequence). Trimming removed 4 bases from V and 3 bases from J; junction bases left unmatched: 9. CDR3 size: 18 residues. CDR3: CASSGPGLAGASTDTQYF. The CDR3, as DNA: TGCGCCAGCAGTGGTCCGGGACTAGCGGGAGCCTCTACAGATACGCAGTATTTT.

The chain has TRBV27 and TRBJ1-4; 7 bases align to TRBD1. Germline assignment: CDR1 MNHEY and CDR2 SMNVEV (reference sequence). V was pared by 6 bases and J by 5 bases, with 6 bases of the junction left unmatched. This CDR3 has 14 amino acids. The CDR3 sequence is CASSMDRNNEKLFF. Written as DNA, the CDR3 is TGTGCCAGCAGCATGGACAGGAACAATGAAAAACTGTTTTTT.